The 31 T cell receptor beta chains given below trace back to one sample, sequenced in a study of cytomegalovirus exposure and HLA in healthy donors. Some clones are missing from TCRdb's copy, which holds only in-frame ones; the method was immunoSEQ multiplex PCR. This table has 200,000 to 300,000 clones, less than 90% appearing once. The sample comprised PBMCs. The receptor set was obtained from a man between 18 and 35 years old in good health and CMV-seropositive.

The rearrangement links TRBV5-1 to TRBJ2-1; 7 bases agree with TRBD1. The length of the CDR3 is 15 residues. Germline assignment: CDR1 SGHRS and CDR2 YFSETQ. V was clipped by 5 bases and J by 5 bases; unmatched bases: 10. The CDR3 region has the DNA TGCGCCAGCAGTCCTTTCCCCGGACAGGACAATGAGCAGTTCTTC. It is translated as CASSPFPGQDNEQFF.

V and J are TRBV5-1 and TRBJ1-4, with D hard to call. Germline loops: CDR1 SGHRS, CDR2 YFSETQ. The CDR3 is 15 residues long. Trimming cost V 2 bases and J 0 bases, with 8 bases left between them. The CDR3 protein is CASSLRRTTNEKLFF. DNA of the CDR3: TGCGCCAGCAGCTTACGACGGACAACTAATGAAAAACTGTTTTTT.

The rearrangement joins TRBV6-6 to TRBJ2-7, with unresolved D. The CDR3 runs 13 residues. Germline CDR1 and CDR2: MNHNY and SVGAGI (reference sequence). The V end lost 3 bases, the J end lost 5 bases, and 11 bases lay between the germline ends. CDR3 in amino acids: CASSYEVDDEQYF. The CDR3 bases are TGTGCCAGCAGTTATGAGGTAGATGACGAGCAGTACTTC.

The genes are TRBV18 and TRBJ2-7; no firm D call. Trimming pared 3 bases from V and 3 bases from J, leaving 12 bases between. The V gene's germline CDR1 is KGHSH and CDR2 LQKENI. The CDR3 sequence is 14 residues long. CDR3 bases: TGTGCCAGCTCACCGGGCTCACAGAGCTACGAGCAGTACTTC. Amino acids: CASSPGSQSYEQYF.

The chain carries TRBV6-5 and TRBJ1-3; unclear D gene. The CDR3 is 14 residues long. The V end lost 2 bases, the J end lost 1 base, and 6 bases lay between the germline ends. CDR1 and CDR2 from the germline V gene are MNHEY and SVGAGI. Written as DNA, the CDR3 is TGTGCCAGCAGTTACGGCAGATCTGGAAACACCATATATTTT. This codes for CASSYGRSGNTIYF.

The CDR3 coding sequence is TGTGCCAGCCCTCCACGAGGGGGCCACACCGGGGAGCTGTTTTTT. The encoded protein is CASPPRGGHTGELFF. The chain is built from TRBV27 and TRBJ2-2, with TRBD1 matching over 7 bases. Looked up from germline, CDR1 is MNHEY and CDR2 is SMNVEV (reference sequence). The length of the CDR3 is 15 residues. Trimming cost V 8 bases and J 3 bases; bases outside gene matches: 9.

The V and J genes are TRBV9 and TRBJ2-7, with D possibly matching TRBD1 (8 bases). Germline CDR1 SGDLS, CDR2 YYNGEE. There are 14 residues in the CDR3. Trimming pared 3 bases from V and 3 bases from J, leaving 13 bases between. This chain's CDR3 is CASSEGGTGYEQYF. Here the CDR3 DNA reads TGTGCCAGCAGCGAGGGGGGGACAGGCTACGAGCAGTACTTC.

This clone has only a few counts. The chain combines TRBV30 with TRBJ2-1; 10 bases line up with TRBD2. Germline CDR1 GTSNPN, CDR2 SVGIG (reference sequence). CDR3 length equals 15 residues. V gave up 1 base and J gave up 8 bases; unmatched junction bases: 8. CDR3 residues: CAWSETLAGGHEQFF. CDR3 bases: TGTGCCTGGAGTGAAACTTTAGCGGGAGGTCATGAGCAGTTCTTC.

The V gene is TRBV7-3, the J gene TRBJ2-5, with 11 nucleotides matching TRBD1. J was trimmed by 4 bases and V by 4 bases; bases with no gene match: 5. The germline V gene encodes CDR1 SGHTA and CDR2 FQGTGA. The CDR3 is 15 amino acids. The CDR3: CASSYTGTGGETQYF. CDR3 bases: TGTGCCAGCAGCTACACCGGGACAGGGGGAGAGACCCAGTACTTC.

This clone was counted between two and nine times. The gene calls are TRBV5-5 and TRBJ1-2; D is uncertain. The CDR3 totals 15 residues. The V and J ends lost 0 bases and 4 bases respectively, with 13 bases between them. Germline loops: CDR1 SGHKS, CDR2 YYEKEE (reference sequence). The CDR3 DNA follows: TGTGCCAGCAGCTTGGGGATATCTTCTATCTATGGCTACACCTTC. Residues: CASSLGISSIYGYTF. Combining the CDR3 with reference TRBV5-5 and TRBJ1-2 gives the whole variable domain DAGVTQSPTHLIKTRGQQVTLRCSPISGHKSVSWYQQVLGQGPQFIFQYYEKEERGRGNFPDRFSARQFPNYSSELNVNALLLGDSALYLCASSLGISSIYGYTFGSGTRLTVV.

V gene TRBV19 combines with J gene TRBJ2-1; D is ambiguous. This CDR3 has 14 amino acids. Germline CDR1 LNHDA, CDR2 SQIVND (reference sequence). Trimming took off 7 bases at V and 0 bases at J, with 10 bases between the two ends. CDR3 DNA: TGTGCCAGTACCCCGGACGGCTCCTACAATGAGCAGTTCTTC. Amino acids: CASTPDGSYNEQFF. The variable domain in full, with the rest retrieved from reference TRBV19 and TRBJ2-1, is DGGITQSPKYLFRKEGQNVTLSCEQNLNHDAMYWYRQDPGQGLRLIYYSQIVNDFQKGDIAEGYSVSREKKESFPLTVTSAQKNPTAFYLCASTPDGSYNEQFFGPGTRLTVL.

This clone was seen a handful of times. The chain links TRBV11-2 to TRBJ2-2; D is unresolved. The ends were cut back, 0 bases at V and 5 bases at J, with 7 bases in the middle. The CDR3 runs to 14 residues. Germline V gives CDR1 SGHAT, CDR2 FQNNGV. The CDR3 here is CASSLDPRTGELFF. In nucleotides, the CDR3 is TGTGCCAGCAGCTTAGACCCGCGGACCGGGGAGCTGTTTTTT. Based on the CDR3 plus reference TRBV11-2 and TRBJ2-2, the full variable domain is EAGVAQSPRYKIIEKRQSVAFWCNPISGHATLYWYQQILGQGPKLLIQFQNNGVVDDSQLPKDRFSAERLKGVDSTLKIQPAKLEDSAVYLCASSLDPRTGELFFGEGSRLTVL.

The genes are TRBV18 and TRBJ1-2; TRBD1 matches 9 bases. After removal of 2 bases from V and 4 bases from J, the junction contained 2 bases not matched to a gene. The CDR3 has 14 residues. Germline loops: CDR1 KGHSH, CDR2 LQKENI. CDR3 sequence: CASSPDRGSYGYTF. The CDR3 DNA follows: TGTGCCAGCTCACCAGACAGGGGGAGCTATGGCTACACCTTC.

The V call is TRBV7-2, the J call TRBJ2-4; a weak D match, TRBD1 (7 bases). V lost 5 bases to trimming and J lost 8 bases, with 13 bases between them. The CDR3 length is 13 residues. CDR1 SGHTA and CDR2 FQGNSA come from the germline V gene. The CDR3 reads CASSPRGVDIQYF. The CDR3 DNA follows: TGTGCCAGCAGCCCCAGGGGGGTGGACATTCAGTACTTC.

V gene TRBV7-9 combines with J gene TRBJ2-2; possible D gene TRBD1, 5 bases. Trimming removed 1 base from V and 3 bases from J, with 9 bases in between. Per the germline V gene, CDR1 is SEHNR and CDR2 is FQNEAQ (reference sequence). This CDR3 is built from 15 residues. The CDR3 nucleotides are TGTGCCAGCAGCTTAGTGCAGGGTGACACCGGGGAGCTGTTTTTT. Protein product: CASSLVQGDTGELFF.

CDR3 in amino acids: CASSLGAEQPQHF. CDR3 DNA sequence: TGTGCCAGCAGCTTAGGGGCGGAGCAGCCCCAGCATTTT. The V call is TRBV7-2, the J call TRBJ1-5; D unresolved. V was shortened by 1 base and J by 7 bases, with 8 bases between the two germline ends. CDR1 and CDR2 (germline): SGHTA, FQGNSA. The CDR3 runs 13 residues.

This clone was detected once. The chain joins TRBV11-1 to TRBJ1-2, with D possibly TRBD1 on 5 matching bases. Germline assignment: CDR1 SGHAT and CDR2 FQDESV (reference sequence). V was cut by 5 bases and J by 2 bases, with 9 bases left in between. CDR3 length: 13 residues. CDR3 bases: TGTGCCAGCAGCCTCAGGGAGAACTATGGCTACACCTTC. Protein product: CASSLRENYGYTF.

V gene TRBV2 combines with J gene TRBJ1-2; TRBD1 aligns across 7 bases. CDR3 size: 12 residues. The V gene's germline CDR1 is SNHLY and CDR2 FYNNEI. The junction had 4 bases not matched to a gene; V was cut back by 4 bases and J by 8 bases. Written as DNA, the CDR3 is TGTGCCAGCAGTGCCGACAGGGTAGGCTACACCTTC. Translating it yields CASSADRVGYTF.

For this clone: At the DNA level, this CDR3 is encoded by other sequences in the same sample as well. The CDR3 DNA reads as TGCGCCAGCAGTGAGACCTACGAGCAGTACTTC. Translating gives CASSETYEQYF. The chain employs TRBV10-2 and TRBJ2-7, with D uncertain. The V gene lost 2 bases and the J gene lost 2 bases, with 1 base spanning the gap. CDR1 is WSHSY, CDR2 SAAADI, per germline. CDR3 length: 11 residues.

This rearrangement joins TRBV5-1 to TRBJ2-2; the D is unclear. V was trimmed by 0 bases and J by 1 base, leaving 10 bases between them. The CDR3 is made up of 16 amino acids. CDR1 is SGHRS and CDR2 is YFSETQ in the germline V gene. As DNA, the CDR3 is TGCGCCAGCAGCTTGGCCCTCTGGGGGAACACCGGGGAGCTGTTTTTT. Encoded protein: CASSLALWGNTGELFF.

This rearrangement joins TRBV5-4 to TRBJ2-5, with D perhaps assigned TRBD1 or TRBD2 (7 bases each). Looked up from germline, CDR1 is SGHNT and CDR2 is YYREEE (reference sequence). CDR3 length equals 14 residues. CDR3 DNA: TGTGTTCTCAGCAGACAGGGAGGGGAAGAGACCCAGTACTTC. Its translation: CVLSRQGGEETQYF.

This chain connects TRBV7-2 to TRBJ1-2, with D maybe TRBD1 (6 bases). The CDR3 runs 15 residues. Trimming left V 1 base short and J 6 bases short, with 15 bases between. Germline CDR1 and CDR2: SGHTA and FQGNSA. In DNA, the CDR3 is TGTGCCAGCAGCTTAGTTTTCAGGGGCGTCGATGGCTACACCTTC. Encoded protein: CASSLVFRGVDGYTF.

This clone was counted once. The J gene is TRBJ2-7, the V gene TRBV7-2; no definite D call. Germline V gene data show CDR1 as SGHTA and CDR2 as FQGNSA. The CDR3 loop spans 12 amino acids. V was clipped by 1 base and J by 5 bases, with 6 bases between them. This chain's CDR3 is CASSLVVHEQYF. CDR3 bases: TGTGCCAGCAGCTTAGTAGTCCACGAGCAGTACTTC.

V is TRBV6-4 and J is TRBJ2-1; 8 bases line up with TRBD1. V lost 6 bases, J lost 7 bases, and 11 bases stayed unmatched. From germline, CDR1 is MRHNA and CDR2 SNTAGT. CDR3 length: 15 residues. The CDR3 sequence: CASSDTTGEGNEQFF. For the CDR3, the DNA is TGTGCCAGCAGCGATACGACAGGGGAAGGGAATGAGCAGTTCTTC.

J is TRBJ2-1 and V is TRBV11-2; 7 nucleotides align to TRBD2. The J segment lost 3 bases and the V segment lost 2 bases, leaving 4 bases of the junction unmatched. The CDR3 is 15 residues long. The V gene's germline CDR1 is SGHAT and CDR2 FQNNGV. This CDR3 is CASSLSSGDYNEQFF. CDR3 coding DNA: TGTGCCAGCAGCTTATCTAGCGGAGACTACAATGAGCAGTTCTTC.

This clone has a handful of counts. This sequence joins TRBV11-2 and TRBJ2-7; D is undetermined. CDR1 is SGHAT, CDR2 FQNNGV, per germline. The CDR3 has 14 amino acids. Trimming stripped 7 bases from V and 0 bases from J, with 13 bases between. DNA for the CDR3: TGTGCCAGCATCAATACTAAAGGCTCCTACGAGCAGTACTTC. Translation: CASINTKGSYEQYF.

CDR3 nucleotides: TGTGCCAGCAGGAAACTGGACAGCCTCGAGCAGTACTTC. Its protein is CASRKLDSLEQYF. This sequence joins TRBV28 and TRBJ2-7; D perhaps matches TRBD1 (6 bases). The germline CDR1 and CDR2 sequences are MDHEN and SYDVKM. V dropped 6 bases and J dropped 6 bases, with 15 bases sitting between them. CDR3 length equals 13 residues.

CDR3 region: CASSLVAGNTEAFF. CDR3 in DNA: TGTGCCAGCAGCTTAGTTGCGGGTAACACTGAAGCTTTCTTT. The chain uses TRBV7-8 and TRBJ1-1; D is unclear. The CDR3 sequence is 14 residues long. Germline assignment: CDR1 SGHVS and CDR2 FQNEAQ. Trimming took 1 base from V and 2 from J, leaving 8 bases between them.

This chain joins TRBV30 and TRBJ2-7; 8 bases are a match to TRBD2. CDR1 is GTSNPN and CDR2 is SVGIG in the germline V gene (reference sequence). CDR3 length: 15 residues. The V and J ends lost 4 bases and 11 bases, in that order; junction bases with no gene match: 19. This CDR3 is CAWTSGRDPSYGEYF. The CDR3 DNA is TGTGCCTGGACTAGCGGGCGGGATCCATCTTACGGAGAGTACTTC.

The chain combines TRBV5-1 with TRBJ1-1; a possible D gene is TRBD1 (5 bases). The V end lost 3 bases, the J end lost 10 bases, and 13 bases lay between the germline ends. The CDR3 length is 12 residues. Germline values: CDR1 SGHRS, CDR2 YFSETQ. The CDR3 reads CASSWGDGPAFF. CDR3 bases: TGCGCCAGCAGCTGGGGGGACGGGCCAGCTTTCTTT.

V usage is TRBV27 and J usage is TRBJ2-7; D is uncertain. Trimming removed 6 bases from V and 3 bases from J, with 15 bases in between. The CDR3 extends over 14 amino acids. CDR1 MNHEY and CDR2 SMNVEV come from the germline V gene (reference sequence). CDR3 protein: CASSLAVNLYEQYF. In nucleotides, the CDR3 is TGTGCCAGCAGCCTTGCTGTGAACCTCTACGAGCAGTACTTC.